This section outlines one T cell receptor (beta chain) sequence together with its context. The target antigen is unknown. The V gene's germline CDR1 is MNHNS and CDR2 SASEGT. The CDR3 is 15 amino acids. Trimming removed 2 bases at V and 6 bases at J, with 14 bases between. These data originate in a study of T cell responses to AZD1222 COVID-19 vaccine. Overall study results and limits: Spike was spanned by vaccine-associated CD4 TCRs, which were dominant at 160-218 and 743-854.

Sequencing was performed with immunoSEQ multiplex PCR; in TCRdb, only in-frame clones are kept and a portion is missing. This table has about 100,000 clones, just over 90% appearing once. Specimen: peripheral blood, collected on day 0 of AZD1222 vaccination. The receptor was isolated from an adult in good health. The chain couples TRBV6-1 to TRBJ1-5; D is possibly TRBD1 (5 bases). The CDR3: CASSEWGYGSQPQHF. CDR3 in DNA: TGTGCCAGCAGTGAATGGGGGTACGGCAGTCAGCCCCAGCATTTT.